This T cell receptor (beta chain) was identified during a study of blood T cell repertoires in COVID-19. The CDR3 length is 14 residues. Losses at the gene ends were 5 bases for V and 5 bases for J; bases not matched to a gene: 4. Germline CDR1 ENHRY, CDR2 SYGVKD. Authors' data handling: How many nucleated cells were present was estimated from reference gene primer amplification. Generated by immunoSEQ multiplex PCR, the TCRdb table keeps only in-frame clones and is missing some. From that table come the V and J calls and clone size; the DNA was used to work out D and trimming. This sample has about 57,000 clones, with roughly 80% found just once.

The chain is built from TRBV10-3 and TRBJ1-4; 8 bases line up with TRBD1. This clonotype was obtained from an older woman with acute or convalescent COVID-19. What was sequenced was peripheral blood. This chain's CDR3 is CAISSTGENEKLFF. DNA for the CDR3: TGTGCCATCAGTTCGACAGGGGAAAATGAAAAACTGTTTTTT.